This T cell receptor (beta chain) was profiled in a study of response to subunit inactivated influenza vaccine (dated by TCRdb to 2016 to 2019). As for the study more broadly: Deep quantitative T cell receptor repertoire profiling was used in the study to track responses to a trivalent subunit inactivated influenza vaccine.

The CDR3, cysteine through phenylalanine, is 19 amino acids long. Left in the record is the CDR3 DNA by itself, 57 bases read in frame from the first base. V lost 6 bases and J lost 0 bases, and the count of bases not matched to a germline gene is 16. Only a few counts were recorded for this clonotype. Its binding antigen is unknown. No much larger clone exists at a distance of one base, and base qualities are not known. The receptor library was made with RT-PCR. Sequencing was performed on an Illumina HiSeq 2500. TCRdb's own reprocessing of the public reads used fastp at Q25 and MiXCR and kept productive beta chains. Duplicate CDR3 protein sequences are folded into a single record with the most common DNA and genes. Recorded for this sample are around 520,000 distinct CDR3 sequences; 10% to 15% of them occurred a single time. Approximately 10% of the sample goes to the ten largest clones. The paper as a whole reports these results and caveats: The authors suggested that each seasonal influenza vaccination may recruit only a limited number of new T cells.

Sequencing was performed on PBMCs from blood, taken on the day of vaccination. The sequence came from a man between 50 and 59 years old who received an inactivated influenza vaccine. Donor details come from another sample of the same person, matched by shared clones. Recombination connected TRBV23-1 to TRBJ2-2; TRBD1 lines up with 7 middle nucleotides. TRBV23-1 is sorted into the ORF group, with uncertain function. The DNA sequence follows: TGCGCCAGCAGCCTTTACACCGGACAGGAAGAAACGAACACCGGGGAGCTGTTTTTT. It codes for CASSLYTGQEETNTGELFF.